Below are 21 T cell receptor beta chains sequenced from a single sample in a study of beta chain features in type 1 diabetes. Study-level results: Moderately but significantly shorter TCRB CDR3s were found in Type 1 diabetes patients in all four CD4+ subsets.

Expressed TCRB transcripts were sequenced because the entire RNA isolate underwent reverse transcription. Measured with immunoSEQ multiplex PCR; TCRdb has only the in-frame clones, and not every one. The table has tens of thousands of clones, about 66% seen once; the top ten hold 1.5% to 2%. Antigen specificity for these receptors is unknown. Sequencing was carried out using Tregs from blood. These receptors originate from a man aged 30-40 years with type 1 diabetes. Some clones in this sample may be carry-over from other donors' samples.

The rearrangement links TRBV6-5 to TRBJ2-7, with 9 nucleotides matching TRBD1. Germline V gene data show CDR1 as MNHEY and CDR2 as SVGAGI. With V trimmed by 6 bases and J by 0 bases, 6 bases remained unmatched. CDR3 length equals 15 residues. In DNA, the CDR3 is TGTGCCAGCAGAGCAACAGGGGGCGTCTCCTACGAGCAGTACTTC. Protein product: CASRATGGVSYEQYF.

The chain couples TRBV4-3 to TRBJ2-3; 8 nucleotides align to TRBD2. This CDR3 is 15 amino acids long. The V segment lost 1 base and the J segment 4 bases; nucleotides outside the gene matches: 4. The germline V gene encodes CDR1 LGHNA and CDR2 YSLEER. The CDR3 region is CASSQGRGESDTQYF. For the CDR3, the DNA is TGCGCCAGCAGCCAAGGGCGGGGGGAGTCAGATACGCAGTATTTT.

Of note for this clone: The junction and the germline gene differ at one end; a read error may be behind it. The gene calls are TRBV7-9 and TRBJ2-7; TRBD1 aligns across 7 bases. Germline CDR1 SEHNR, CDR2 FQNEAQ (reference sequence). The CDR3 sequence is 12 residues long. The CDR3 DNA is TGTGCCAGCAGCTTAGAGCCGACAGGGCTTCGGTTC. Translation: CASSLEPTGLRF.

The chain has TRBV6-5 and TRBJ1-5; D is uncertain. Per the germline V gene, CDR1 is MNHEY and CDR2 is SVGAGI. The CDR3 spans 16 residues. V was pared by 0 bases and J by 6 bases, with 15 bases between. CDR3 sequence: CASSYSSSGGVQPQHF. CDR3 bases: TGTGCCAGCAGTTACTCGTCCAGTGGAGGAGTTCAGCCCCAGCATTTT.

This clone is a singleton in its sample. A read error may account for a junction end that differs from germline. The chain is built from TRBV7-2 and TRBJ2-5, with D maybe TRBD1 (5 bases). CDR1 is SGHTA, CDR2 FQGNSA, per germline. The CDR3 extends over 11 amino acids. The CDR3 spells CASSGSGSQYF. For the CDR3, the DNA is TGTGCCAGCAGCGGTTCAGGGTCCCAATACTTC.

The chain links TRBV5-5 to TRBJ2-1, with D unresolved. Trimming pared 4 bases from V and 0 bases from J, leaving 11 bases between. The V gene's germline CDR1 is SGHKS and CDR2 YYEKEE (reference sequence). The CDR3 length is 15 residues. The CDR3 DNA sequence: TGTGCCAGCAGCAAACTGGTGAGCTCCTACAATGAGCAGTTCTTC. Protein: CASSKLVSSYNEQFF.

V is TRBV4-2 and J is TRBJ2-7; D gene unclear. The CDR3 extends over 16 amino acids. Germline V gene data show CDR1 as LGHNA and CDR2 as YNFKEQ. V was trimmed by 5 bases and J by 2 bases, leaving 19 bases between them. CDR3 sequence: CASSAQGATDTYEQYF. The CDR3 nucleotides read TGTGCCAGCAGCGCCCAAGGAGCGACTGATACCTACGAGCAGTACTTC.

This clone was recorded once. The V gene is TRBV10-3, the J gene TRBJ2-2; TRBD1 is a possible D gene (5 bases). The CDR3 loop spans 14 amino acids. The V gene lost 4 bases and the J gene lost 6 bases, with 12 bases spanning the gap. Germline CDR1 and CDR2: ENHRY and SYGVKD. The CDR3 DNA reads as TGTGCCATCAGTGTCAGGGTCGACGCCGGGGAGCTGTTTTTT. It specifies CAISVRVDAGELFF.

The chain employs TRBV2 and TRBJ2-6, with D perhaps TRBD2 (7 bases). With 5 bases removed from V and 2 bases from J, the gap between germline ends came to 13 bases. This CDR3 comprises 16 residues. Germline V gives CDR1 SNHLY, CDR2 FYNNEI. The CDR3 DNA follows: TGTGCCAGCAGTCTTTACGGGGGGCCTGGGGCCAACGTCCTGACTTTC. Translated: CASSLYGGPGANVLTF. Variable domain in full (rest from reference TRBV2 and TRBJ2-6): EPEVTQTPSHQVTQMGQEVILRCVPISNHLYFYWYRQILGQKVEFLVSFYNNEISEKSEIFDDQFSVERPDGSNFTLKIRSTKLEDSAMYFCASSLYGGPGANVLTFGAGSRLTVL.

The gene calls are TRBV19 and TRBJ1-6; 7 nucleotides match TRBD1. CDR3 size: 13 residues. CDR1 LNHDA and CDR2 SQIVND come from the germline V gene (reference sequence). Losses at the gene ends were 7 bases for V and 6 bases for J; bases not matched to a gene: 3. CDR3 sequence (DNA): TGTGCCAGTAACCACAGGGGTAATTCACCCCTCCACTTT. It is translated as CASNHRGNSPLHF.

This chain connects TRBV10-3 to TRBJ2-1; D possibly corresponds to TRBD2 (5 bases). The germline gives CDR1 ENHRY, CDR2 SYGVKD. Trimming took off 0 bases at V and 7 bases at J, with 7 bases between the two ends. The CDR3 loop spans 13 amino acids. The CDR3 is CAISESRENEQFF. As DNA, the CDR3 is TGTGCCATCAGTGAGTCGAGGGAAAATGAGCAGTTCTTC.

The chain has TRBV7-8 and TRBJ1-4; tentative D call: TRBD1 (6 bases). Germline CDR1 is SGHVS and CDR2 is FQNEAQ. V lost 5 bases and J lost 8, with 12 bases in between. This CDR3 is 13 amino acids long. CDR3 protein: CASSQGRGEKLFF. The CDR3 DNA sequence: TGTGCCAGCAGCCAAGGGAGGGGGGAAAAACTGTTTTTT.

The rearrangement joins TRBV7-2 to TRBJ2-5, with D perhaps TRBD1 (5 bases). Deletions cut 8 bases from V and 3 bases from J, with 13 bases between. The germline V gene has CDR1 SGHTA and CDR2 FQGNSA. The CDR3 sequence is 13 residues long. This CDR3 reads CASSMGREETQYF. The CDR3 region has the DNA TGTGCCAGCTCGATGGGCAGGGAAGAGACCCAGTACTTC.

Of note for this clone: Its ends do not fully match the called genes, so a read error is possible. This chain connects TRBV18 to TRBJ2-7; D unresolved. CDR1 and CDR2 (germline): KGHSH, LQKENI. There are 13 residues in the CDR3. The CDR3 sequence: CASAPGSGYEQYF. For the CDR3, the DNA is TGTGCCAGCGCACCTGGCTCAGGTTACGAGCAGTACTTC. Complete variable domain (other parts from reference TRBV18 and TRBJ2-7): NAGVMQNPRHLVRRRGQEARLRCSPMKGHSHVYWYRQLPEEGLKFMVYLQKENIIDESGMPKERFSAEFPKEGPSILRIQQVVRGDSAAYFCASAPGSGYEQYFGPGTRLTVT.

The chain recombines TRBV7-8 with TRBJ2-7; 8 bases are shared with TRBD1. Germline V gives CDR1 SGHVS, CDR2 FQNEAQ. V lost 5 bases, J lost 5 bases, and 8 bases stayed unmatched. The CDR3 extends over 14 amino acids. The CDR3, as DNA: TGTGCCAGCAGCGCCCGGACAGGGTACGACGAGCAGTACTTC. It translates to CASSARTGYDEQYF.

The chain carries TRBV5-1 and TRBJ2-1; 9 nucleotides match TRBD2. Germline CDR1 and CDR2: SGHRS and YFSETQ. CDR3 size: 17 residues. The V gene end was trimmed by 0 bases and the J gene end by 9 bases; junction bases not matched to a gene: 13. CDR3 loop: CASSLVGVGGGAIEQFF. The CDR3 bases are TGCGCCAGCAGCTTGGTCGGTGTCGGCGGGGGGGCTATTGAGCAGTTCTTC.

The rearrangement joins TRBV27 to TRBJ1-2; D possibly corresponds to TRBD1 (5 bases). Per germline, CDR1 MNHEY and CDR2 SMNVEV (reference sequence). V was clipped by 2 bases and J by 4 bases, with 11 bases between them. The CDR3 sequence is 14 residues long. The CDR3 DNA reads TGTGCCAGCAGTTTAGCGGGAGGGGTCTATGGCTACACCTTC. Amino acids: CASSLAGGVYGYTF.

J is TRBJ1-1 and V is TRBV29-1, with D maybe TRBD1 (6 bases). V was pared by 5 bases and J by 7 bases, with 14 bases between. The germline V gene encodes CDR1 SQVTM and CDR2 ANQGSEA. The CDR3 extends over 12 amino acids. The CDR3 region is CSVFPTGLEAFF. Here the CDR3 DNA reads TGCAGCGTTTTCCCAACAGGGCTTGAAGCTTTCTTT.

As concerns this clone: Mismatch with germline at one junction end may stem from a read error. The sample carries other DNA sequences with the same CDR3. The rearrangement joins TRBV2 to TRBJ2-2; 10 bases are shared with TRBD1. Germline values: CDR1 SNHLY, CDR2 FYNNEI. There are 15 residues in the CDR3. DNA of the CDR3: TGTGCCACGGGAAAGGGACAGGGGAATGCCGGGGAACTGTTTTTT. Translating gives CATGKGQGNAGELFF. The variable domain in full, completed from reference TRBV2 and TRBJ2-2, reads EPEVTQTPSHQVTQMGQEVILRCVPISNHLYFYWYRQILGQKVEFLVSFYNNEISEKSEIFDDQFSVERPDGSNFTLKIRSTKLEDSAMYFCATGKGQGNAGELFFGEGSRLTVL.

This rearrangement joins TRBV2 to TRBJ1-1; weak D call: TRBD1 (5 bases). Germline values: CDR1 SNHLY, CDR2 FYNNEI. The CDR3 has 10 residues. V lost 8 bases to trimming and J lost 6 bases, with 7 bases between them. CDR3 in DNA: TGTGCCAGCTGGGGGGCTGAAGCTTTCTTT. This encodes CASWGAEAFF.

This chain joins TRBV29-1 and TRBJ2-3, with 10 positions matching TRBD2. Trimming took 6 bases from V and 9 from J; bases not matched to a gene: 9. Germline CDR1 reads SQVTM; CDR2 reads ANQGSEA. CDR3 length: 13 amino acids. In nucleotides, the CDR3 is TGCAGCGTGATCCAGCGGGGGGGCGGCACGCAGTATTTT. The encoded protein is CSVIQRGGGTQYF.